Below, 7 T cell receptor beta chains from the same sample are listed, as sequenced in a study of Graves' ophthalmopathy and Graves' hyperthyroidism. Amplification targeted the TCR beta CDR3 regions, with RNA transcripts as the source material. HTBI primers primed a first-round RT-PCR, and a second-round multiplex PCR followed. MiXCR was run by TCRdb on the multiplex PCR reads, yielding one entry per CDR3 protein. The table shows about 500,000 distinct CDR3 sequences, with approximately 35% occurring only once. The sequenced material came from peripheral blood or thyroid tissue (not recorded which). The receptors were gathered from an adult man with Graves' hyperthyroidism.

Points on this clonotype: Given a much more abundant clone one base away, this may be a read error. J is TRBJ2-2 and V is TRBV7-9, with TRBD1 matching over 7 bases. Per germline, CDR1 SEHNR and CDR2 FQNEAQ (reference sequence). The CDR3 extends over 15 amino acids. CDR3 nucleotide sequence: TGTGCCAGCAGATTCCAGGGGGAAAACACCGGGGAGCTGCTTTTT. Amino acid sequence: CASRFQGENTGELLF.

The rearrangement links TRBV29-1 to TRBJ2-5; TRBD1 agrees at 11 bases. The CDR3 totals 13 residues. Germline lookup yields CDR1 SQVTM and CDR2 ANQGSEA. Trimming removed 8 bases from V and 5 bases from J; junction bases left unmatched: 7. CDR3 protein: CSFRTGGRETQYF. CDR3 sequence (DNA): TGCAGCTTCCGGACAGGGGGCAGGGAGACCCAGTACTTC.

In regard to this clonotype: At one of its ends the junction is not consistent with the germline gene, which may arise from a read error. The rearrangement uses TRBV5-1 and TRBJ2-3; 8 bases align to TRBD1. The CDR3 totals 14 residues. The V gene's germline CDR1 is SGHRS and CDR2 YFSETQ. The CDR3 DNA reads TGTGCCAGCGGGCAGGGGGCGCGCACAGATACGCAGTATTTT. This sequence encodes CASGQGARTDTQYF.

With regard to this clonotype: A much larger clone sits a single nucleotide away, making a read error possible. The CDR3 here is CSARVSLSGAFHEQYF. The CDR3 DNA reads as TGCAGTGCTAGAGTTTCCCTTTCGGGGGCCTTCCACGAGCAGTACTTC. J is TRBJ2-7 and V is TRBV20-1, with D perhaps assigned TRBD1 or TRBD2 (6 bases each). The CDR3 loop spans 16 amino acids. The V gene's germline CDR1 is DFQATT and CDR2 SNEGSKA (reference sequence). Trimming shortened V by 1 base and J by 5 bases, and 21 bases separated the two germline ends.

Many counts were recorded for this clonotype. V and J are TRBV4-2 and TRBJ1-2, with D hard to call. CDR3 size: 16 residues. The germline gives CDR1 LGHNA, CDR2 YNFKEQ. V was clipped by 0 bases and J by 0 bases, with 11 bases between them. CDR3 residues: CASSQEGKSANYGYTF. For the CDR3, the DNA is TGTGCCAGCAGCCAAGAGGGAAAGTCAGCTAACTATGGCTACACCTTC.

The chain carries TRBV5-1 and TRBJ1-6; weak D call: TRBD1 (6 bases). Germline V gene sequence: CDR1 SGHRS, CDR2 YFSETQ. Trimming shortened V by 4 bases and J by 12 bases, and 20 bases separated the two germline ends. This CDR3 is 15 amino acids long. The DNA for the CDR3 is TGCGCCAGCAGCCGAGAGGGGGGCCGAGTTGAACCCCTCCACTTT. It yields the protein CASSREGGRVEPLHF.

Note on this clonotype: This may stem from a read error, because a much larger clone lies one nucleotide away. The chain employs TRBV2 and TRBJ1-2; D remains ambiguous. From germline, CDR1 is SNHLY and CDR2 FYNNEI. CDR3 length: 12 residues. In DNA, the CDR3 is TGTGTCAGCAGTGGGTCACCTTATGGCTACACCTTC. Translation gives CVSSGSPYGYTF.